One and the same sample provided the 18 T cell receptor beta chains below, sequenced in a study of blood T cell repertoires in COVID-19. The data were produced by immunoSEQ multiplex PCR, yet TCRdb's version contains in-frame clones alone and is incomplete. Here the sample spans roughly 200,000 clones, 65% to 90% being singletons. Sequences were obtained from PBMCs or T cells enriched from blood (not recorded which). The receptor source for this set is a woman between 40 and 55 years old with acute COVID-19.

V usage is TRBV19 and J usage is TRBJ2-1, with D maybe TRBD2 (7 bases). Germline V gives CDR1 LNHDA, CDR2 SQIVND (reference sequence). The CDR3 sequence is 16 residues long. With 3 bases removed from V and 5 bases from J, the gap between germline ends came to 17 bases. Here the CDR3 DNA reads TGTGCCAGTAGTATTAACGGGGGGCCGGGACACAATGAGCAGTTCTTC. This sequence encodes CASSINGGPGHNEQFF.

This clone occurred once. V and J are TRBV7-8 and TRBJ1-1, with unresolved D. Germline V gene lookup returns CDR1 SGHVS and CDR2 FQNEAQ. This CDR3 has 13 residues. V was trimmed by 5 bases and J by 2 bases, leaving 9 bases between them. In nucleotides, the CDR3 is TGTGCCAGCAGCCATGGGAGCAACACTGAAGCTTTCTTT. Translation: CASSHGSNTEAFF.

This CDR3 reads CASSRRGNEQFF. The CDR3 coding sequence is TGTGCCAGCAGTCGGAGGGGTAATGAGCAGTTCTTC. The V call is TRBV7-3, the J call TRBJ2-1, with D possibly being TRBD2 (6 bases). Per the germline V gene, CDR1 is SGHTA and CDR2 is FQGTGA. The ends were cut back, 6 bases at V and 7 bases at J, with 10 bases in the middle. This CDR3 comprises 12 residues.

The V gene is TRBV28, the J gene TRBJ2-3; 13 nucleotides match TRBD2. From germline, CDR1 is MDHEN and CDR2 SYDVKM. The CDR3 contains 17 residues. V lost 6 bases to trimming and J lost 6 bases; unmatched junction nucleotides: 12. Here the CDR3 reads CASSRPGLAGEADTQYF. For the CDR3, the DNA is TGTGCCAGCAGCCGACCAGGACTAGCGGGAGAGGCCGATACGCAGTATTTT.

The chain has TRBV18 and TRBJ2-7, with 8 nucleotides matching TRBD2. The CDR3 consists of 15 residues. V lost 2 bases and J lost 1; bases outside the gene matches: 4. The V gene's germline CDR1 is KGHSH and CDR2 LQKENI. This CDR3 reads CASSPVSSGSYEQYF. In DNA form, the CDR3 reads TGTGCCAGCTCACCAGTGTCTAGCGGGTCCTACGAGCAGTACTTC.

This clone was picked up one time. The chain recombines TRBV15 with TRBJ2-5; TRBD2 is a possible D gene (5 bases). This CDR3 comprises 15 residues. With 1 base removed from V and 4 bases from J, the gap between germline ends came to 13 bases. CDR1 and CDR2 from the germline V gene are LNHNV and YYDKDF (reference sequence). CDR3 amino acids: CATSRAASAGETQYF. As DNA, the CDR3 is TGTGCCACCAGCAGAGCAGCCTCCGCGGGAGAGACCCAGTACTTC. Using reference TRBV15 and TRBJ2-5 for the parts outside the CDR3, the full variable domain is DAMVIQNPRYQVTQFGKPVTLSCSQTLNHNVMYWYQQKSSQAPKLLFHYYDKDFNNEADTPDNFQSRRPNTSFCFLDIRSPGLGDTAMYLCATSRAASAGETQYFGPGTRLLVL.

The CDR3 nucleotides are TGTGCCAGCAGCCCCCATTGGACAGGATCGGGAATGGGCTACACCTTC. This translates into CASSPHWTGSGMGYTF. V is TRBV11-2 and J is TRBJ1-2; TRBD1 matches 7 bases. After removal of 5 bases from V and 8 bases from J, the junction contained 17 bases not matched to a gene. The CDR3 length is 16 residues. Germline V CDR1 and CDR2: SGHAT, FQNNGV.

The CDR3 nucleotides are TGTGCCAGTCGCCTCATCCGGGAGGGCTATGGCTACACCTTC. Translating gives CASRLIREGYGYTF. The gene calls are TRBV28 and TRBJ1-2; no definite D call. The CDR3 runs to 14 residues. V was pared by 9 bases and J by 4 bases, with 18 bases between. Germline lookup yields CDR1 MDHEN and CDR2 SYDVKM.

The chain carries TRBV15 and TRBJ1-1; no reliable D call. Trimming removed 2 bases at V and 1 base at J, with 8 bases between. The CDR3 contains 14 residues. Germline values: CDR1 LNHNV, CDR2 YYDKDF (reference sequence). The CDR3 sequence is CATSRTRQNTEAFF. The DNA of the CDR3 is TGTGCCACCAGCAGAACCCGACAGAACACTGAAGCTTTCTTT.

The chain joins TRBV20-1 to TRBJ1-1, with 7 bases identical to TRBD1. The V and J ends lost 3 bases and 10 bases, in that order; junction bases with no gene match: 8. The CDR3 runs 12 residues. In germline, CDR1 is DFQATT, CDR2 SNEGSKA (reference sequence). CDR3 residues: CSASSRRQGAFF. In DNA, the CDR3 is TGCAGTGCTAGTTCGAGACGACAGGGAGCTTTCTTT.

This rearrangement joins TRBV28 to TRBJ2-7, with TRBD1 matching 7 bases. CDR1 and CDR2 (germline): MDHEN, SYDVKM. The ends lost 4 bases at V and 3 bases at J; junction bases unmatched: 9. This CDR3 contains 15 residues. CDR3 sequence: CASSSGQAIFYEQYF. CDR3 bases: TGTGCCAGCAGTTCCGGACAGGCCATATTCTACGAGCAGTACTTC.

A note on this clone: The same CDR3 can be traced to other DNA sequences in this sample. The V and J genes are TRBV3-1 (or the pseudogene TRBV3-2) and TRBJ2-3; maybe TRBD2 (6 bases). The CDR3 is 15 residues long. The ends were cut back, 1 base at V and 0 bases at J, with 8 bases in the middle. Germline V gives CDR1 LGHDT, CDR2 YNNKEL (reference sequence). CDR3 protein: CASSQGGTSTDTQYF. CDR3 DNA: TGTGCCAGCAGCCAAGGAGGGACTAGCACAGATACGCAGTATTTT.

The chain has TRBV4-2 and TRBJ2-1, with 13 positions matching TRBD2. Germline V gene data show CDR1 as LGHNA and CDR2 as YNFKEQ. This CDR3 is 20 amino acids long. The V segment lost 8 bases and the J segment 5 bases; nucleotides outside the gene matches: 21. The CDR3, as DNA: TGTGCCAGCCCTGAAGCAGGGAGGACTAGCGGGAGTGGTCGGCACAATGAGCAGTTCTTC. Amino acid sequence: CASPEAGRTSGSGRHNEQFF.

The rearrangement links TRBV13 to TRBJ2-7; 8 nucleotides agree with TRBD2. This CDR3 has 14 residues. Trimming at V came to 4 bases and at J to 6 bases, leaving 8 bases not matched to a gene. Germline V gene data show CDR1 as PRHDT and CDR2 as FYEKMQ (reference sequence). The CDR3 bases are TGTGCCAGCAGCTCTGGGAGCACTAGCGGCGAGCAGTACTTC. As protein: CASSSGSTSGEQYF.

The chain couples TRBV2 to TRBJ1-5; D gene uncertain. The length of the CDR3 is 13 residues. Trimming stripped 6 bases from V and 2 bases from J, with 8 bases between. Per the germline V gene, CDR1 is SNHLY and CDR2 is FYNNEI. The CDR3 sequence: CASRAEGNQPQHF. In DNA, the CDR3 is TGTGCCAGCAGGGCCGAGGGCAATCAGCCCCAGCATTTT.

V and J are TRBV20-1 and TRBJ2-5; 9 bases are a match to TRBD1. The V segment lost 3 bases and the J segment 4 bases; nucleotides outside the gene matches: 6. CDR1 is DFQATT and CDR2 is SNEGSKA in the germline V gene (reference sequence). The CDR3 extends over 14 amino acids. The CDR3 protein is CSASGTGRGETQYF. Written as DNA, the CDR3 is TGCAGTGCTAGTGGGACAGGGAGGGGAGAGACCCAGTACTTC.

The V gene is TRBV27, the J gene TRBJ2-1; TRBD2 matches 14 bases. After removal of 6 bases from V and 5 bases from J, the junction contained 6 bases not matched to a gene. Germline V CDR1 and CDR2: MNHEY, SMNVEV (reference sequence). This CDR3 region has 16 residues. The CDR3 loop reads CASSFLTSGGDNEQFF. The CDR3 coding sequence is TGTGCCAGCAGCTTCCTGACTAGCGGGGGGGACAATGAGCAGTTCTTC.

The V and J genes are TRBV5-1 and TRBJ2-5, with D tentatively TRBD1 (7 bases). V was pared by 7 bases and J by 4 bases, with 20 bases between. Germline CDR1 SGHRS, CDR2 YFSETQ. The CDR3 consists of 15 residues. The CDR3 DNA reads TGCGCCAGCGGCCCAGGACCGCAGGGGGGAGAGACCCAGTACTTC. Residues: CASGPGPQGGETQYF.